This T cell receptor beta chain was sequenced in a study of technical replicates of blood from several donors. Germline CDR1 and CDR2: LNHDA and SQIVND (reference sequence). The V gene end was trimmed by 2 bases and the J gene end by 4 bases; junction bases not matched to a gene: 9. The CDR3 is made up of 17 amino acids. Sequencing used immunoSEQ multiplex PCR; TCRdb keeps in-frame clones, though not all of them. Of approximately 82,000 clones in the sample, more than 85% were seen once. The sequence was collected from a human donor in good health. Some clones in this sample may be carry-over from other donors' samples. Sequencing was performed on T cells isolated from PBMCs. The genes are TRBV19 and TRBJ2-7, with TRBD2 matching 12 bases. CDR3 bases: TGTGCCAGTAGTATAAGGTCTAGCGGGAGGGCCAGGTACGAGCAGTACTTC. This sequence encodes CASSIRSSGRARYEQYF.